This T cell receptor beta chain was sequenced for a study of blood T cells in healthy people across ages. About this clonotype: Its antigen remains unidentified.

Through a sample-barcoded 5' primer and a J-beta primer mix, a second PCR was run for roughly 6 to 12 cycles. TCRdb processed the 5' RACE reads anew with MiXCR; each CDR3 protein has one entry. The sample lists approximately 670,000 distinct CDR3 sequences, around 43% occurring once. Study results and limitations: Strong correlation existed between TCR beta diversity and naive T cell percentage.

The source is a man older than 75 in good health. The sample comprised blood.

The CDR3 loop reads CASSVDRATYNEQYF. The CDR3 nucleotides read TGTGCCAGCAGCGTAGATAGGGCTACGTACAATGAGCAGTACTTC. The chain links TRBV9 to TRBJ2-5; D call uncertain. This CDR3 comprises 15 residues. Trimming took 0 bases from V and 11 from J, leaving 20 bases between them. Germline lookup yields CDR1 SGDLS and CDR2 YYNGEE.